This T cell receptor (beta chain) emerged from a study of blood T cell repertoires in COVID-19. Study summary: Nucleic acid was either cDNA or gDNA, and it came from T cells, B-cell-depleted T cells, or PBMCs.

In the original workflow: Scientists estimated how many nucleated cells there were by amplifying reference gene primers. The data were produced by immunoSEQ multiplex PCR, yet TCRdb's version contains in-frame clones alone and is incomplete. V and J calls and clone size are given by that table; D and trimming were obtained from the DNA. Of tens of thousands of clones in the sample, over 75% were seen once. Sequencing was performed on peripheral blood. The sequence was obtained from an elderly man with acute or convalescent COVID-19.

CDR3 amino acids: CASSSFRQVTETQYF. DNA for the CDR3: TGTGCCAGCAGCTCGTTCCGACAGGTCACAGAGACCCAGTACTTC. V usage is TRBV7-2 and J usage is TRBJ2-5, with a tentative D call TRBD1 (6 bases). The CDR3 sequence is 15 residues long. The V end lost 4 bases, the J end lost 4 bases, and 16 bases lay between the germline ends. Germline V gene lookup returns CDR1 SGHTA and CDR2 FQGNSA.